This T cell receptor beta chain came from a study of siplizumab effects on memory and regulatory T cells. The study, taken as a whole, reports: Researchers did not confirm the suppressive function of proliferating Tregs from siplizumab cultures. Contribution to the alloresponse seemed major for naive T cells, which also seemed more diverse than memory cells. Only a minority of proliferating CD4+ or CD8+ clones had an assignable naive or memory phenotype, with roughly 80-95% lacking one.

Using immunoSEQ multiplex PCR, the repertoire was profiled, and TCRdb retains in-frame clones only, with some absent. The table lists some 100,000 clones, 85% to 95% of them singletons. On this clone itself: Its target is unknown.

This sequence was found in a human donor in good health. Specimen: non-Treg CD4+ T cells sorted from blood.

The CDR3 DNA sequence: TGTGCCAGCTCGGGGGCCTTTAGCAATCAGCCCCAGCATTTT. Translated: CASSGAFSNQPQHF. The chain joins TRBV28 to TRBJ1-5, with D possibly matching TRBD1 (6 bases). Germline V CDR1 and CDR2: MDHEN, SYDVKM. The germline V and J ends were trimmed by 8 bases and 0 bases, with 11 bases remaining between them. The CDR3 length is 14 residues.